One sample yielded the 23 T cell receptor beta chains listed below, sequenced in a study of blood T cells in healthy people across ages. Alongside a J-beta primer mix, a sample-barcoded 5' primer served in a second PCR lasting roughly 6 to 12 cycles. TCRdb used MiXCR to reprocess the 5' RACE reads, holding one entry per CDR3 protein. The profile shows 700,000 to 1,000,000 distinct CDR3 sequences, 40% to 50% of them singletons. The sequencing input was blood. The receptor set was obtained from a man in his 60s in good health.

The J gene is TRBJ2-3, the V gene TRBV5-1; 7 nucleotides agree with TRBD1. Trimming cost V 0 bases and J 0 bases; bases outside gene matches: 7. The CDR3 totals 17 residues. CDR1 is SGHRS, CDR2 YFSETQ, per germline. CDR3 sequence: CASSLGGGRTSTDTQYF. The CDR3 DNA is TGCGCCAGCAGCTTGGGAGGGGGCCGAACTAGCACAGATACGCAGTATTTT. Full variable domain (missing parts from reference TRBV5-1 and TRBJ2-3): KAGVTQTPRYLIKTRGQQVTLSCSPISGHRSVSWYQQTPGQGLQFLFEYFSETQRNKGNFPGRFSGRQFSNSRSEMNVSTLELGDSALYLCASSLGGGRTSTDTQYFGPGTRLTVL.

The rearrangement uses TRBV20-1 and TRBJ1-2; D is undetermined. From germline, CDR1 is DFQATT and CDR2 SNEGSKA (reference sequence). The CDR3 loop spans 12 amino acids. V was shortened by 3 bases and J by 2 bases, with 7 bases between the two germline ends. The DNA of the CDR3 is TGCAGTGCTAGCGGGCAGAACTATGGCTACACCTTC. Its translation is CSASGQNYGYTF.

As concerns this clonotype: One base away lies a much larger clone, so this may be a sequencing read error. The chain combines TRBV12-3 or TRBV12-4 with TRBJ2-6; 7 bases agree with TRBD1. The CDR3 totals 18 residues. CDR3 nucleotide sequence: TGTGCCAGCAGTGATTACGAGACAGGGAAATCTGGGGCCAGCGTCCTGACTTTC. Amino acids: CASSDYETGKSGASVLTF.

Regarding this clonotype: With a much larger clone just one base away, this may be a read error. The rearrangement joins TRBV25-1 to TRBJ1-2; D remains ambiguous. From germline, CDR1 is MGHDK and CDR2 SYGVNS. There are 10 residues in the CDR3. This CDR3 is CAGSDDGYTF. In DNA form, the CDR3 reads TGTGCCGGCAGTGACGACGGCTACACCTTC.

V and J are TRBV6-5 and TRBJ2-7; the D gene is possibly TRBD1 (5 bases). Looked up from germline, CDR1 is MNHEY and CDR2 is SVGAGI. The CDR3 is 14 residues long. V was clipped by 3 bases and J by 2 bases, with 11 bases between them. CDR3 coding DNA: TGTGCCAGCAGTTATATTGTGGGGCCCTACGAGCAGTACTTC. It is translated as CASSYIVGPYEQYF.

The rearrangement links TRBV6-5 to TRBJ1-6; D is possibly TRBD1 (5 bases). Germline V CDR1 and CDR2: MNHEY, SVGAGI. V shed 1 base and J shed 9 bases, with 10 bases lying between them. CDR3 size: 14 residues. The CDR3 is CASSYLARGSPLHF. The DNA of the CDR3 is TGTGCCAGCAGTTACTTGGCGAGGGGTTCACCCCTCCACTTT.

A few counts support this clonotype. V usage is TRBV9 and J usage is TRBJ1-4; D remains ambiguous. Trimming shortened V by 2 bases and J by 5 bases, and 10 bases separated the two germline ends. CDR1 and CDR2 from the germline V gene are SGDLS and YYNGEE. CDR3 length equals 14 residues. Here the CDR3 DNA reads TGTGCCAGCAGCGTGAACGACGCCAATGAAAAACTGTTTTTT. Translation gives CASSVNDANEKLFF.

As regards this clonotype: The germline gene is not matched at one end of the junction; a read error may be the cause. The chain couples TRBV18 to TRBJ2-5; no definite D call. The germline CDR1 and CDR2 sequences are KGHSH and LQKENI. This CDR3 region has 14 residues. The CDR3 spells CASPPPPRGETQYF. In nucleotides, the CDR3 is TGTGCCAGCCCACCACCGCCCCGTGGGGAGACCCAGTACTTC.

This clonotype has more than one count but fewer than ten. This sequence joins TRBV6-1 and TRBJ2-1; 9 nucleotides align to TRBD1. The CDR3 has 15 amino acids. The germline V gene encodes CDR1 MNHNS and CDR2 SASEGT. After removal of 6 bases from V and 7 bases from J, the junction contained 10 bases not matched to a gene. CDR3 sequence: CASRPRDRVWNEQFF. The CDR3 DNA is TGTGCCAGCAGACCCCGGGACAGGGTTTGGAATGAGCAGTTCTTC.

This clonotype turned up a few times. This chain connects TRBV29-1 to TRBJ1-1; D is uncertain. Deletions cut 6 bases from V and 0 bases from J, with 8 bases between. The germline V gene encodes CDR1 SQVTM and CDR2 ANQGSEA. The CDR3 is 12 amino acids. As DNA, the CDR3 is TGCAGCGTCCGGACGGTGAACACTGAAGCTTTCTTT. Its protein product is CSVRTVNTEAFF.

This clonotype was seen a handful of times. The chain recombines TRBV7-2 with TRBJ2-7, with D uncertain. V lost 5 bases, J lost 0 bases, and 11 bases lay in between. This CDR3 comprises 14 residues. CDR1 and CDR2 (germline): SGHTA, FQGNSA. The DNA of the CDR3 is TGTGCCAGCAGCGACGGGTCGGGCTCCTACGAGCAGTACTTC. This sequence encodes CASSDGSGSYEQYF.

This chain links TRBV20-1 with TRBJ2-1; 13 bases agree with TRBD2. The ends lost 3 bases at V and 4 bases at J; junction bases unmatched: 6. CDR3 size: 16 residues. CDR1 is DFQATT and CDR2 is SNEGSKA in the germline V gene (reference sequence). CDR3 amino acids: CSASAPGLAGYNEQFF. The DNA of the CDR3 is TGCAGTGCTAGTGCTCCGGGACTAGCGGGGTACAATGAGCAGTTCTTC.

The chain uses TRBV29-1 and TRBJ2-3, with D possibly TRBD2 on 5 matching bases. This CDR3 is built from 16 residues. In germline, CDR1 is SQVTM, CDR2 ANQGSEA. Trimming removed 7 bases at V and 5 bases at J, with 25 bases between. CDR3 DNA sequence: TGCAGCGGCACTTATGGCCCAGCGGAGGCCCTAGATACGCAGTATTTT. This translates into CSGTYGPAEALDTQYF.

This clonotype came up many times. CDR3 nucleotide sequence: TGCAGTGCTAGCGCCCAGCCCGGGACCCAGTACTTC. The encoded protein is CSASAQPGTQYF. The chain combines TRBV20-1 with TRBJ2-5; no firm D call. Trimming removed 3 bases at V and 7 bases at J, with 12 bases between. This CDR3 spans 12 amino acids. Germline CDR1 is DFQATT and CDR2 is SNEGSKA (reference sequence).

This clonotype has just one count. For the CDR3, the DNA is TGTGCCAGCGAACGAGACAGAGATGAAAAACTGTTTTTT. Protein: CASERDRDEKLFF. The chain combines TRBV6-1 with TRBJ1-4; D might be TRBD1 (5 bases). Trimming shortened V by 8 bases and J by 6 bases, and 13 bases separated the two germline ends. The CDR3 length is 13 residues. Germline-derived CDR1 and CDR2 are MNHNS and SASEGT.

Comment on this clonotype: A much bigger clone sits one base away, suggesting this may be a read error. The V and J genes are TRBV29-1 and TRBJ2-5; D is perhaps TRBD2 (5 bases). Trimming cost V 3 bases and J 3 bases, with 14 bases left between them. The CDR3 is 14 amino acids. Germline V gene sequence: CDR1 SQVTM, CDR2 ANQGSEA. The CDR3 loop is CSVDRRAEKETQYF. The CDR3 nucleotides read TGCAGCGTTGACCGACGAGCGGAAAAAGAGACCCAGTACTTC.

The J gene is TRBJ2-1, the V gene TRBV6-2 or TRBV6-3; 7 bases line up with TRBD2. The CDR3 is made up of 18 amino acids. The germline gives CDR1 MNHEY, CDR2 SVGEGT. J gave up 4 bases and V 6 bases, and 18 bases lay outside the gene matches. The CDR3 protein is CASSLSQLPRGKYNEQFF. In DNA form, the CDR3 reads TGTGCCAGCAGCCTTAGCCAACTACCGCGGGGGAAATACAATGAGCAGTTCTTC.

The chain links TRBV5-1 to TRBJ2-5; tentative D call: TRBD1 (6 bases). CDR3 size: 13 residues. The V and J ends lost 7 bases and 1 base respectively, with 11 bases between them. The V gene's germline CDR1 is SGHRS and CDR2 YFSETQ. The CDR3 region has the DNA TGCGCCAGCGGTTTAGGGGGCCAAGAGACCCAGTACTTC. Amino acids: CASGLGGQETQYF. The entire variable domain, with the rest obtained from reference TRBV5-1 and TRBJ2-5, is as follows: KAGVTQTPRYLIKTRGQQVTLSCSPISGHRSVSWYQQTPGQGLQFLFEYFSETQRNKGNFPGRFSGRQFSNSRSEMNVSTLELGDSALYLCASGLGGQETQYFGPGTRLLVL.

This clonotype appeared a few times. The chain joins TRBV12-3 or TRBV12-4 to TRBJ2-3; 8 bases map to TRBD2. V lost 2 bases, J lost 4 bases, and 2 bases stayed unmatched. The CDR3 loop spans 14 amino acids. The DNA of the CDR3 is TGTGCCAGCAGTTTATCCGGGAGGGCAGATACGCAGTATTTT. Translated: CASSLSGRADTQYF.

The CDR3 DNA follows: TGCAGCGTTCAGGGACAGTCCCCGGGGGACATTCAGTACTTC. This codes for CSVQGQSPGDIQYF. The chain employs TRBV29-1 and TRBJ2-4; a weak D match, TRBD1 (7 bases). This CDR3 region has 14 residues. The V gene lost 5 bases and the J gene lost 8 bases, with 19 bases spanning the gap. The germline V gene encodes CDR1 SQVTM and CDR2 ANQGSEA.

This chain links TRBV2 with TRBJ2-5; 9 bases fit TRBD1. The CDR3 is 13 residues long. V shed 4 bases and J 5 bases; nucleotides not matched to a gene: 2. Germline CDR1 and CDR2: SNHLY and FYNNEI. The CDR3 loop reads CASSAGTGETQYF. Written as DNA, the CDR3 is TGTGCCAGCAGTGCCGGGACAGGGGAGACCCAGTACTTC.

This chain connects TRBV6-5 to TRBJ2-7; the match to TRBD1 covers 7 bases. The CDR3 runs 15 residues. Germline V CDR1 and CDR2: MNHEY, SVGAGI. J gave up 1 base and V 7 bases, and 10 bases lay outside the gene matches. Here the CDR3 reads CASKQTGSGSYEQYF. CDR3 nucleotides: TGTGCCAGCAAACAGACAGGGTCCGGATCCTACGAGCAGTACTTC.

In this sample, this clonotype turned up many times. This sequence joins TRBV6-6 and TRBJ2-7, with 8 bases aligning to TRBD2. The ends lost 6 bases at V and 4 bases at J; junction bases unmatched: 17. CDR1 and CDR2 (germline): MNHNY, SVGAGI (reference sequence). There are 17 residues in the CDR3. The CDR3 bases are TGTGCCAGCAGGCAAACCTCGGAAGTAGCGGGGTTTTACGAGCAGTACTTC. Its translation: CASRQTSEVAGFYEQYF.